This is a list of T cell receptor beta chains from one sample in a study of OX40 agonist ivuxolimab in advanced cancers. Here immunoSEQ multiplex PCR was the method, and the copy in TCRdb shows in-frame clones only, minus some. The table lists about 51,000 clones, approximately 80% of them singletons. Sequencing was performed on CD4+ or CD8+ T cells sorted from blood, taken in a trial of the OX40 agonist ivuxolimab. The receptors derive from an adult with an advanced solid tumor such as melanoma, head and neck, liver or kidney cancer. Both conserved end residues are part of each CDR3. D genes are given only for firm matches. The size of a clone is reported for some rows only, either as once, few or many, or as a class for expanded clones.

-	-	TRBV2	TRBJ1-5	TGTGCCAGCAGTGATTCAAATGCCAATCAGCCCCAGCATTTT	CASSDSNANQPQHF
-	-	TRBV28	TRBJ2-5	TGTGCCAGCAGCTCCACTAGGGGACCGGGGAAGACCCAGTACTTC	CASSSTRGPGKTQYF
-	-	TRBV15	TRBJ2-3	TGTGCCACCGGAGGGGGCTTCACAGATACGCAGTATTTT	CATGGGFTDTQYF
-	TRBD2	TRBV6-6	TRBJ2-3	TGTGCCAGCCGGGTGGGAGGGTTGGATACGCAGTATTTT	CASRVGGLDTQYF
-	TRBD1	TRBV6-1	TRBJ1-5	TGTGCCAGCAGTGAAGCGGTGCCAACAGGGGCAAGTAATCAGCCCCAGCATTTT	CASSEAVPTGASNQPQHF
-	-	TRBV28	TRBJ2-2	TGTGCCAGCAGTTTCGCCTCTCGGGCTACTTGGCGCACCGGGGAGCTGTTTTTT	CASSFASRATWRTGELFF
-	-	TRBV12-2	TRBJ1-5	TGTGCAAGTCGCTTAGCGCAAGGGAGCAATCAGCCCCAGCATTTT	CASRLAQGSNQPQHF
-	TRBD2	TRBV19	TRBJ2-1	TGTGCCAGTGTCCGTTGGGGGGGGAATGAGCAGTTCTTC	CASVRWGGNEQFF
-	-	TRBV11-1	TRBJ2-5	TGTGCCAGCAGCTTCCCCGGAGGGGAGACCCAGTACTTC	CASSFPGGETQYF
-	-	TRBV28	TRBJ1-5	TGTGCCAGCAGTTTAATAACTAGCAATCAGCCCCAGCATTTT	CASSLITSNQPQHF
-	TRBD1	TRBV9	TRBJ1-2	TGTGCCAGCAGCGTAGGCCATCCCCAGGGGGCGAAAAACTATGGCTACACCTTC	CASSVGHPQGAKNYGYTF
-	-	TRBV5-1	TRBJ1-1	TGCGCCAGCAGCTTCAGGGCGGAGGGGACTGAAGCTTTCTTT	CASSFRAEGTEAFF
-	TRBD1	TRBV9	TRBJ1-1	TGTGCCAGCAGCTCCCGGACAGGGTTGAAAGCTTTCTTT	CASSSRTGLKAFF
-	TRBD1	TRBV5-4	TRBJ1-1	TGTGCCAGCAGCTTGCAGGGGGTATTGAACACTGAAGCTTTCTTT	CASSLQGVLNTEAFF
-	-	TRBV6-5	TRBJ1-2	TGTGCCAGCAGTTACTCGGCAACAGGAGGCTACACCTTC	CASSYSATGGYTF
-	-	TRBV28	TRBJ1-1	TGTGCCATCACGAAAAACTCCCCGACAGGTCGCACTGAAGCTTTCTTT	CAITKNSPTGRTEAFF
-	-	TRBV2	TRBJ1-1	TGTGCCACCAGTGGGGAGATGAACACTGAAGCTTTCTTT	CATSGEMNTEAFF
-	-	TRBV2	TRBJ1-1	TGTGCCAGTGTACAGCGGACGGTGAACACTGAAGCTTTCTTT	CASVQRTVNTEAFF
once	TRBD1	TRBV7-3	TRBJ2-6	TGTGCCAGCAGCCGCCCCGGGACAGGGGGCAAGGGTGGGGCCAACGTCCTGACTTTC	CASSRPGTGGKGGANVLTF
-	TRBD2	TRBV18	TRBJ2-1	TGTGCCAGCTCACCGGGACTATACAATGAGCAGTTCTTC	CASSPGLYNEQFF
-	-	TRBV28	TRBJ2-7	TGTGCCAGCAGTTTACGTCGGCTCGGGGACGAGCAGTACTTC	CASSLRRLGDEQYF
few	-	TRBV5-1	TRBJ2-7	TGCGCCAGCAGCTTGGCCCTTTACAAGGGCCCCAGTGGCGAGCAGTACTTC	CASSLALYKGPSGEQYF
-	TRBD1	TRBV19	TRBJ1-5	TGTGCCAGTAGTGGACAGGGGGCTGGGGATCAGCCCCAGCATTTT	CASSGQGAGDQPQHF
-	TRBD1	TRBV4-1	TRBJ2-7	TGCGCCAGCAGCCAAGATACGGGGACAGGTCTCTACGAGCAGTACTTC	CASSQDTGTGLYEQYF
few	-	TRBV15	TRBJ1-2	TGTGCCACCAGCAGTCTCCTCCCAGGAGACTATGGCTACACCTTC	CATSSLLPGDYGYTF
-	-	TRBV20-1	TRBJ1-3	TGCAGTGCTACCCAAGGGAAAACCATATATTTT	CSATQGKTIYF
-	TRBD2	TRBV28	TRBJ2-7	TGTGCCAGCAGTACCAACCTAGCGGGAGCTTCCTACGAGCAGTACTTC	CASSTNLAGASYEQYF
once	-	TRBV27	TRBJ2-3	TGTGCCAGCAGTTTTAGTCTTAACTTAGGGGATACGCAGTATTTT	CASSFSLNLGDTQYF
once	-	TRBV5-6	TRBJ2-5	TGTGCCAGCAGCTTAGGCGGACTGGGGAGAGAGACCCAGTACTTC	CASSLGGLGRETQYF
-	TRBD2	TRBV28	TRBJ2-1	TGTGCCAGCAGTTCGGCGGGAGTACCCCCCCATGAGCAGTTCTTC	CASSSAGVPPHEQFF
-	TRBD2	TRBV5-4	TRBJ2-3	TGTGCCAGCAGCTGGGCTAGCGGGAGCACAGATACGCAGTATTTT	CASSWASGSTDTQYF
-	-	TRBV19	TRBJ1-1	TGTGCCAGTAGTCCCACCATGGGGGCAGTAACTGAAGCTTTCTTT	CASSPTMGAVTEAFF
few	-	TRBV11-2	TRBJ2-7	TGTGCCAGCAGCTTCGGGCGGCGGGGCGAGCAGTACTTC	CASSFGRRGEQYF
-	-	TRBV4-1	TRBJ1-2	TGCGCCAGCAGCCAACCACTCCGGGCCTTGAACTATGGCTACACCTTC	CASSQPLRALNYGYTF
-	-	TRBV15	TRBJ1-4	TGTGCCACCAGCAGAGTTCTCAGACTAGGGACTAATGAAAAACTGTTTTTT	CATSRVLRLGTNEKLFF
once	-	TRBV19	TRBJ2-7	TGTGCCAGTAGTATCCAGGGACAAGCCTACGAGCAGTACTTC	CASSIQGQAYEQYF
-	TRBD1	TRBV5-1	TRBJ2-3	TGCGCCAGCAGCGCCGGGACAGGGCTTAAGGCAGATACGCAGTATTTT	CASSAGTGLKADTQYF
few	-	TRBV10-1	TRBJ2-1	TGCGCCAGCAGTGAAAGGCGGGACAGCGATGAGCAGTTCTTC	CASSERRDSDEQFF
few	TRBD2	TRBV15	TRBJ2-1	TGTGCCACCAGCAGGACTAGCGGGAGGGCTATTGAGCAGTTCTTC	CATSRTSGRAIEQFF